This T cell receptor beta chain comes out of a study of Tregs in tolerant kidney transplant recipients. Study-level findings and limits: The most relevant donor-specific Treg TCRbeta repertoire apparently came from expansion with activated donor B cells. Validation in larger populations is needed because few patients were studied.

CD4+CD25+CD127- Tregs, CD4+CD25- non-Tregs, CD4 and CD8 cells were sorted. The repertoire was sequenced with immunoSEQ multiplex PCR; TCRdb's copy has only in-frame clones and lacks some. The sample gives approximately 90,000 clones, around nine tenths of which show up once; 4.7% is in the top ten. Trimming pared 3 bases from V and 6 bases from J, leaving 18 bases between. Germline V gene lookup returns CDR1 SGHDT and CDR2 YYEEEE. The length of the CDR3 is 15 residues. Concerning this clone: Antigen unknown.

The chain links TRBV5-6 to TRBJ1-2; D might be TRBD1 (5 bases). The TCR was taken from a human donor in good health. Sample: CD8+ T cells from blood. CDR3 region: CASSSLGGGRDGYTF. The CDR3 bases are TGTGCCAGCAGCTCCCTCGGGGGGGGTCGGGATGGCTACACCTTC.